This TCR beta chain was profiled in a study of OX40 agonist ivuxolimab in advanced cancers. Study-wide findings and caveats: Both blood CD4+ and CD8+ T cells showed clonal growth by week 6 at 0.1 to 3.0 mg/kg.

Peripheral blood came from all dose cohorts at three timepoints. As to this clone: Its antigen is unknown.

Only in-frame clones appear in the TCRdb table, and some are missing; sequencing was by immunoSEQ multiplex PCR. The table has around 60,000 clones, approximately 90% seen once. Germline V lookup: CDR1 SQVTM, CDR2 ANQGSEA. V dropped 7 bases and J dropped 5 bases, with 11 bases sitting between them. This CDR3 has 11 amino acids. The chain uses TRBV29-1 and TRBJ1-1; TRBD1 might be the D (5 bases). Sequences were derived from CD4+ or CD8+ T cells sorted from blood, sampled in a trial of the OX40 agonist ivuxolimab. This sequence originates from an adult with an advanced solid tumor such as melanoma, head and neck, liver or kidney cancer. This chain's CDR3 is CSAKWGTEAFF. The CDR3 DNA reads TGCAGCGCCAAGTGGGGGACTGAAGCTTTCTTT.